This TCR beta chain was captured in a study of radiotherapy plus CTLA-4 blockade in lung cancer. Data came from immunoSEQ multiplex PCR; TCRdb stores just in-frame clones and leaves some out. The sample contains approximately 37,000 clones, roughly 70% of which appear only once. The CDR3 totals 14 residues. V was trimmed by 5 bases and J by 6 bases, leaving 12 bases between them. The germline V gene encodes CDR1 SGHTS and CDR2 YDEGEE. The J gene is TRBJ1-6, the V gene TRBV5-8; D unclear. Sample: peripheral blood, taken from a patient treated with radiotherapy plus ipilimumab. The TCR comes from a human donor with non-small cell lung cancer who had stable disease on radiotherapy plus ipilimumab. In DNA form, the CDR3 reads TGTGCCAGCAGAAGTAGAGGGTCTAATTCACCCCTCCACTTT. Translation gives CASRSRGSNSPLHF. The whole variable domain, filled in from reference TRBV5-8 and TRBJ1-6, reads EAGVTQSPTHLIKTRGQQATLRCSPISGHTSVYWYQQALGLGLQFLLWYDEGEERNRGNFPPRFSGRQFPNYSSELNVNALELEDSALYLCASRSRGSNSPLHFGNGTRLTVT.